The present entry profiles one T cell receptor beta chain with its context. Its antigen remains unidentified. This specimen comes from a study of identical twins. Study-wide findings and caveats: There was an excess of low generation probability in the out-of-frame alpha sequences that twins shared. Invariant MAIT and iNKT cells may have partly biased zero-insertion analyses.

The donors were all healthy and Caucasian. The CDR3 spans 16 residues. The germline V gene has CDR1 MNHEY and CDR2 SVGAGI. The V end was cut by 4 bases, the J end by 0 bases, with 15 bases between. TCRdb redid the calling of the 5' RACE reads with MiXCR, one entry per CDR3 protein. This sample has 250,000 or so distinct CDR3 sequences; roughly 7.5% occur once, and the top ten carry roughly 5.4%. This same sample was also part of a study on yellow fever vaccine responses in identical twins.

Material: CD8+ T cells sorted from blood. The sequence came from a young woman in good health. The rearrangement joins TRBV6-5 to TRBJ1-1; D ambiguous. The CDR3 spells CASSLVPDTLNTEAFF. CDR3 bases: TGTGCCAGCAGTTTGGTTCCCGACACTCTGAACACTGAAGCTTTCTTT.